This T cell receptor (beta chain) came from a study of cytomegalovirus exposure and HLA in healthy donors. On the study more broadly: A data release that came early held around 85 million unique TCRs from HLA-typed donors.

About this clone: The antigen is undetermined. This sample includes further DNA sequences coding for the same CDR3.

The study's findings and limits: Reports showed the classifier diagnosing cytomegalovirus status with high specificity and sensitivity. A prior analysis recorded that most TCR beta V segments were productive about 87% or about 30% of the time.

The PCR contained 60 Vbeta and 13 Jbeta primers. Libraries were prepared by immunoSEQ multiplex PCR; TCRdb keeps only in-frame clonotypes and omits some of them. The table for this sample gives tens of thousands of clones. The TCR was taken from a human donor in good health. What was sequenced was PBMCs.

CDR3 protein: CASSGTYNSPLHF. The CDR3 DNA reads as TGTGCCAGCAGTGGCACTTATAATTCACCCCTCCACTTT. The V and J genes are TRBV6-1 and TRBJ1-6; D remains unclear. In germline, CDR1 is MNHNS, CDR2 SASEGT. CDR3 size: 13 residues. V was trimmed by 4 bases and J by 4 bases, leaving 5 bases between them.